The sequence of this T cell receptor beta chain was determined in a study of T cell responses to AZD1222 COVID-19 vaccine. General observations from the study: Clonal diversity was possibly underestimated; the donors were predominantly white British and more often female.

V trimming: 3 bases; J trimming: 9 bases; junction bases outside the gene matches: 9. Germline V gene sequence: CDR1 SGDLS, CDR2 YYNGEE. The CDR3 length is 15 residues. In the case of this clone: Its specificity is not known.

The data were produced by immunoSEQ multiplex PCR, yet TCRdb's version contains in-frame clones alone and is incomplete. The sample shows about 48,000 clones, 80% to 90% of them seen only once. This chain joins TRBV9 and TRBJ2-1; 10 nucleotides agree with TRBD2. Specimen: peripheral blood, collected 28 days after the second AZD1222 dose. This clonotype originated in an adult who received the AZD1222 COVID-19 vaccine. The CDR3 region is CASSGEREGTSEQFF. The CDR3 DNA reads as TGTGCCAGCAGCGGAGAGCGGGAGGGAACTAGTGAGCAGTTCTTC.